Listed below are T cell receptor beta chains from one sample, sequenced in a study of identical twins. TCRdb re-called the 5' RACE reads through MiXCR, storing one row per CDR3 protein. Found here are about 530,000 distinct CDR3 sequences, about 20% of them singletons; the top ten hold approximately 0.52%. These data were likewise used in another study, on yellow fever vaccine responses in identical twins.

Sequenced material: CD4+ T cells sorted from blood. These receptors were obtained from a woman in her late teens or twenties in good health. CDR3s include the opening cysteine and the closing phenylalanine or tryptophan. D genes are given only for firm matches. Part of the rows lack a size; the others show once, few, many or a class for expanded clones.

v_gene	abundance	j_gene	d_gene	CDR3aa	CDR3nt
TRBV7-2	-	TRBJ2-7	-	CASSLASARFEAYEQYF	TGTGCCAGCAGCTTAGCGTCTGCCAGGTTTGAAGCTTACGAGCAGTACTTC
TRBV6-1	-	TRBJ2-1	TRBD1	CASSALGQQINNEQFF	TGTGCCAGCAGTGCCCTGGGACAGCAGATAAACAATGAGCAGTTCTTC
TRBV20-1	-	TRBJ1-3	-	CSARVPRSSGNTIYF	TGCAGTGCTAGGGTACCCAGGAGCTCTGGAAACACCATATATTTT
TRBV5-1	-	TRBJ2-2	-	CASSFYGELLNTGELFF	TGCGCCAGCAGCTTCTATGGGGAGTTATTGAACACCGGGGAGCTGTTTTTT
TRBV7-2	few	TRBJ2-1	-	CANRQRAEEQFF	TGTGCCAACAGACAGAGGGCGGAAGAGCAGTTCTTC
TRBV6-1	-	TRBJ2-3	TRBD2	CASSELAGAGSDTQYF	TGTGCCAGCAGTGAACTAGCGGGAGCGGGTAGCGATACGCAGTATTTT
TRBV14	-	TRBJ1-4	TRBD1	CASSQTRTGGEKLFF	TGTGCCAGCAGCCAAACCAGAACAGGGGGAGAAAAACTGTTTTTT
TRBV20-1	few	TRBJ2-2	-	CSARRDSRMFF	TGCAGTGCTAGAAGGGACTCCCGGATGTTTTTT
TRBV11-2	few	TRBJ2-1	TRBD2	CASSLRGGGTANEQFF	TGTGCCAGCAGCTTAAGGGGCGGGGGGACCGCCAATGAGCAGTTCTTC
TRBV28	-	TRBJ2-3	-	CASSLAPSSTDTQYF	TGTGCCAGCAGTTTAGCCCCCTCTAGCACAGATACGCAGTATTTT
TRBV5-1	few	TRBJ2-3	-	CASSSRAITDTQYF	TGCGCCAGCAGCTCGCGGGCCATCACAGATACGCAGTATTTT
TRBV20-1	-	TRBJ2-3	TRBD2	CSANSGTSGYTDTQYF	TGCAGTGCCAACTCCGGGACTAGCGGCTACACAGATACGCAGTATTTT
TRBV21-1	-	TRBJ2-2	-	CASSRDRALRMEELFF	TGTGCCAGCAGCCGCGACAGGGCCCTCAGGATGGAGGAGCTGTTTTTT
TRBV29-1	few	TRBJ2-7	-	CSVEEDTAVYEQYF	TGCAGCGTTGAAGAGGACACCGCTGTGTACGAGCAGTACTTC
TRBV10-3	once	TRBJ1-1	-	CAISDGTEAFF	TGTGCCATCAGTGACGGAACGGAAGCTTTCTTT
TRBV12-3/TRBV12-4	few	TRBJ2-2	-	CASSPGPRNRELFF	TGTGCCAGCAGTCCCGGGCCTCGGAACAGGGAGCTGTTTTTT
TRBV7-8	few	TRBJ2-1	TRBD2	CASIDPSGSSYNEQFF	TGTGCCAGCATCGACCCTAGCGGCAGCTCCTACAATGAGCAGTTCTTC
TRBV14	once	TRBJ2-2	-	CASSQGWERVTGELFF	TGTGCCAGCAGCCAAGGGTGGGAGAGAGTCACCGGGGAGCTGTTTTTT
TRBV18	few	TRBJ2-1	-	CASSPPVGTMASPQFF	TGTGCCAGCTCACCACCGGTAGGGACAATGGCTTCACCGCAGTTCTTC
TRBV18	many	TRBJ1-1	-	CASSLKGDTEAFF	TGTGCCAGCAGCTTAAAGGGGGACACTGAAGCTTTCTTT
TRBV5-1	few	TRBJ2-1	-	CASSLAGVSSEFF	TGCGCCAGCAGCTTGGCCGGCGTCTCGTCCGAGTTCTTC
TRBV10-3	-	TRBJ2-2	TRBD2	CAISESASGPTGELFF	TGTGCCATCAGTGAGTCGGCTAGCGGCCCCACCGGGGAGCTGTTTTTT
TRBV5-6	-	TRBJ2-7	TRBD1	CASSRSGQVSYEQYF	TGTGCCAGCAGCAGGTCGGGACAGGTCTCCTACGAGCAGTACTTC
TRBV5-1	-	TRBJ2-2	-	CASLPGVTGNTGELFF	TGCGCCAGCTTACCGGGGGTTACGGGAAACACCGGGGAGCTGTTTTTT
TRBV2	few	TRBJ2-7	-	CASSPDSTKTYEQYF	TGTGCCAGCAGTCCTGACAGTACCAAAACCTACGAGCAGTACTTC
TRBV4-1	-	TRBJ2-3	-	CASSQGLLGSPSQYF	TGCGCCAGCAGCCAAGGATTACTAGGGTCTCCGTCGCAGTATTTT
TRBV28	few	TRBJ2-1	TRBD2	CASSFGFRLAGDNEQFF	TGTGCCAGCAGTTTCGGGTTCCGGTTAGCGGGCGACAATGAGCAGTTCTTC
TRBV18	-	TRBJ2-1	TRBD2	CASSLPAAGGHEQFF	TGTGCCAGCTCCCTCCCCGCAGCGGGGGGGCATGAGCAGTTCTTC
TRBV10-2	few	TRBJ2-3	-	CASSELPQSSTDTQYF	TGCGCCAGCAGTGAGCTACCACAGAGTAGCACAGATACGCAGTATTTT
TRBV4-2	few	TRBJ2-3	-	CASSDAIDGRDTQYF	TGTGCCAGCAGCGACGCGATAGACGGCAGGGATACGCAGTATTTT
TRBV12-3/TRBV12-4	few	TRBJ2-7	-	CASRGSGGFYEQYF	TGTGCCAGCAGAGGTAGCGGAGGATTCTACGAGCAGTACTTC
TRBV20-1	few	TRBJ2-7	-	CSAIEKRTYEQYF	TGCAGTGCTATAGAGAAGCGAACCTACGAGCAGTACTTC
TRBV20-1	-	TRBJ2-2	-	CSAREGVGAGELFF	TGCAGTGCTAGAGAGGGGGTAGGAGCCGGGGAGCTGTTTTTT
TRBV20-1	-	TRBJ1-2	-	CSAFRVEGNYGYTF	TGCAGTGCTTTCCGGGTGGAGGGGAACTATGGCTACACCTTC
TRBV20-1	-	TRBJ2-1	-	CSATPETYAPNEQFF	TGCAGTGCAACTCCGGAGACTTATGCCCCCAATGAGCAGTTCTTC
TRBV4-1	few	TRBJ2-3	TRBD2	CASSPRSLGLAGGTDTQYF	TGCGCCAGCAGCCCCCGAAGCCTTGGACTAGCGGGGGGCACAGATACGCAGTATTTT
TRBV3-1	-	TRBJ2-1	-	CASSQERGTYNEQFF	TGTGCCAGCAGCCAAGAACGGGGGACATACAATGAGCAGTTCTTC
TRBV5-1	few	TRBJ2-3	-	CASSLNPLAPSTDTQYF	TGCGCCAGCAGCTTGAACCCACTAGCACCTAGCACAGATACGCAGTATTTT
TRBV29-1	few	TRBJ2-4	TRBD1	CSGQGLGVNIQYF	TGCAGCGGACAGGGTCTGGGGGTAAACATTCAGTACTTC
TRBV7-3	-	TRBJ2-2	-	CASSSLTGSTGELFF	TGTGCCAGCAGCTCCTTAACAGGGAGTACCGGGGAGCTGTTTTTT
TRBV15	few	TRBJ2-2	-	CATSHAGAGAGELFF	TGTGCCACCAGCCACGCGGGGGCCGGGGCCGGGGAGCTGTTTTTT
TRBV29-1	-	TRBJ1-2	-	CSVDPFGGYTF	TGCAGCGTTGACCCATTCGGTGGCTACACCTTC
TRBV10-3	-	TRBJ2-3	TRBD1	CAIKGAFSTDTQYF	TGTGCCATCAAGGGGGCCTTCAGCACAGATACGCAGTATTTT
TRBV19	many	TRBJ2-5	-	CASSTTSQETQYF	TGTGCCAGTAGTACCACAAGTCAAGAGACCCAGTACTTC
TRBV3-1	few	TRBJ2-7	TRBD2	CASRPGTSGNEQYF	TGTGCCAGCAGACCAGGGACTAGTGGTAACGAGCAGTACTTC
TRBV10-2	-	TRBJ2-1	TRBD2	CASSEHGTSGGRNEQFF	TGCGCCAGCAGTGAGCATGGGACTAGCGGGGGGCGCAATGAGCAGTTCTTC
TRBV12-3/TRBV12-4	-	TRBJ1-2	-	CAIRQGIDAYGYTF	TGTGCCATCAGGCAAGGGATCGATGCCTATGGCTACACCTTC
TRBV6-1	few	TRBJ2-1	-	CASSPQAHNEQFF	TGTGCCAGCAGCCCGCAAGCCCACAATGAGCAGTTCTTC
TRBV28	few	TRBJ2-7	-	CASSLAAGVEQYF	TGTGCCAGCAGTTTGGCAGCCGGAGTCGAGCAGTACTTC
TRBV10-3	few	TRBJ1-2	-	CAISERDTGIYGYTF	TGTGCCATCAGTGAGAGGGACACCGGGATCTATGGCTACACCTTC
TRBV20-1	few	TRBJ2-1	TRBD2	CSARDLGLVWNEQFF	TGCAGTGCTAGAGATCTGGGACTAGTCTGGAATGAGCAGTTCTTC
TRBV12-3/TRBV12-4	-	TRBJ1-6	-	CASSLVLSPLHF	TGTGCCAGCAGTTTGGTCCTTTCACCCCTCCACTTT
TRBV4-1	many	TRBJ2-3	-	CASSQPLGTQYF	TGCGCCAGCAGCCAACCACTGGGTACGCAGTATTTT
TRBV27	-	TRBJ2-3	TRBD1	CASKDRVTDTQYF	TGTGCCAGCAAGGACAGGGTAACAGATACGCAGTATTTT
TRBV12-3/TRBV12-4	few	TRBJ2-3	TRBD2	CASRPSGSTDTQYF	TGTGCCAGCCGCCCTAGCGGAAGCACAGATACGCAGTATTTT
TRBV24-1	-	TRBJ1-1	-	CATRSRTVNTEAFF	TGTGCCACCCGCTCAAGGACAGTGAACACTGAAGCTTTCTTT